This record covers a single TCR beta chain. Profiled with immunoSEQ multiplex PCR; TCRdb holds only in-frame clones, not every one. The data show under 80,000 clones, around 90% seen once. This sample stems from a study of OX40 agonist ivuxolimab in advanced cancers. CDR3 size: 16 residues. The V gene's germline CDR1 is LGHNT and CDR2 FRNRAP. Unmatched junction bases numbered 2, after V lost 4 bases and J lost 0 bases. The genes are TRBV12-5 and TRBJ2-3; 12 bases match TRBD2. The TCR sequence derives from an adult with an advanced solid tumor such as melanoma, head and neck, liver or kidney cancer. This specimen was CD4+ or CD8+ T cells sorted from blood, taken in a trial of the OX40 agonist ivuxolimab. The CDR3 region has the DNA TGTGCTAGTGGTTACGGACTAGCGGGAAGCACAGATACGCAGTATTTT. It specifies CASGYGLAGSTDTQYF.